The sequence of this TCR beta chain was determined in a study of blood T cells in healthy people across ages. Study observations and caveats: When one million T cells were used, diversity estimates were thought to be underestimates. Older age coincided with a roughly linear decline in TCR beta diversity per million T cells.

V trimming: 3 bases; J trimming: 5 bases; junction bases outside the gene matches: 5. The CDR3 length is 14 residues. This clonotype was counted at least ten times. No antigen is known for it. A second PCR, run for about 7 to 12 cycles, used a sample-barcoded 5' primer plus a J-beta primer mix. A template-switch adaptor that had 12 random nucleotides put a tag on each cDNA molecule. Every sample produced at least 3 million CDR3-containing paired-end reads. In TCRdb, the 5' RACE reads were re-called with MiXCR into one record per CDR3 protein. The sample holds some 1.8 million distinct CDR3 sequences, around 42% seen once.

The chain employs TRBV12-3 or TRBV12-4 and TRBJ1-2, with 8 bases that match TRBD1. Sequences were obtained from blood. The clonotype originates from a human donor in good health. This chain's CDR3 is CASSFGTGDYGYTF. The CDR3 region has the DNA TGTGCCAGCAGTTTCGGGACAGGTGATTATGGCTACACCTTC.